Below, 19 T cell receptor beta chains from the same sample are listed, as sequenced in a study of regulatory T cells in long-lasting Graves disease. Described time point: persistent/refractory GD, antithyroid drugs over 5 years with positive TRAb. With RNA extracted from PBMCs as input, the TCR library was made. Construction of TCR beta libraries relied on iRepertoire HTBI primers and on Arm-PCR targeting CDR3 regions. Each CDR3 protein is one row after TCRdb ran MiXCR on the multiplex PCR reads. Of a few hundred thousand distinct CDR3 sequences in the sample, about 20% were seen once. This specimen consisted of peripheral blood mononuclear cells (PBMCs), obtained when the disease was refractory, from a patient treated with antithyroid drugs. Every receptor here comes from a female donor with Graves disease.

This clonotype showed up just a few times. This chain connects TRBV12-3 or TRBV12-4 to TRBJ1-2; D call uncertain. The CDR3 runs to 13 residues. With 2 bases removed from V and 7 bases from J, the gap between germline ends came to 11 bases. The CDR3 protein is CASSLNGYLGYTF. DNA for the CDR3: TGTGCCAGCAGTTTAAATGGGTATCTTGGCTACACCTTC.

This chain links TRBV27 with TRBJ2-2; D gene unclear. The CDR3 totals 18 residues. Germline CDR1 and CDR2: MNHEY and SMNVEV (reference sequence). With 3 bases removed from V and 0 bases from J, the gap between germline ends came to 17 bases. CDR3 loop: CASSFDVEGFANTGELFF. CDR3 nucleotides: TGTGCCAGCAGTTTTGACGTTGAAGGGTTCGCGAACACCGGGGAGCTGTTTTTT.

The V call is TRBV2, the J call TRBJ2-1; D ambiguous. The CDR3 covers 15 residues. V lost 4 bases and J lost 0, with 10 bases in between. Germline CDR1 SNHLY, CDR2 FYNNEI. CDR3 sequence (DNA): TGTGCCAGCAGTGCAGAATCCGGCTCCTACAATGAGCAGTTCTTC. It specifies CASSAESGSYNEQFF. The full variable domain, with the rest looked up from reference TRBV2 and TRBJ2-1, is EPEVTQTPSHQVTQMGQEVILRCVPISNHLYFYWYRQILGQKVEFLVSFYNNEISEKSEIFDDQFSVERPDGSNFTLKIRSTKLEDSAMYFCASSAESGSYNEQFFGPGTRLTVL.

V usage is TRBV2 and J usage is TRBJ2-1, with a weak D call TRBD1 (6 bases). Trimming left V 8 bases short and J 5 bases short, with 16 bases between. Germline V lookup: CDR1 SNHLY, CDR2 FYNNEI. The CDR3 has 14 amino acids. The CDR3 sequence: CASGKDSKNNEQFF. DNA of the CDR3: TGTGCCAGCGGAAAGGACAGCAAAAACAATGAGCAGTTCTTC.

This clonotype was recorded at least ten times. V gene TRBV18 combines with J gene TRBJ1-1; 7 bases align to TRBD1. Looked up from germline, CDR1 is KGHSH and CDR2 is LQKENI. The CDR3 is 13 residues long. V shed 8 bases, J shed 1 base, and the junction held 4 bases outside the gene matches. In DNA, the CDR3 is TGTGCCAGCAGTCCAGGGGGGAACACTGAAGCTTTCTTT. It encodes CASSPGGNTEAFF.

This clonotype came up a few times. The chain links TRBV6-1 to TRBJ1-2, with TRBD1 matching 9 bases. The V gene's germline CDR1 is MNHNS and CDR2 SASEGT. V shed 4 bases and J 4 bases; nucleotides not matched to a gene: 7. The CDR3 length is 15 residues. This chain's CDR3 is CASSATQGASYGYTF. For the CDR3, the DNA is TGTGCCAGCAGTGCGACACAGGGGGCAAGCTATGGCTACACCTTC.

This clonotype was seen ten or more times. The chain carries TRBV20-1 and TRBJ2-2, with no clear D. The CDR3 spans 12 residues. Trimming cost V 2 bases and J 5 bases, with 6 bases left between them. CDR1 is DFQATT, CDR2 SNEGSKA, per germline (reference sequence). CDR3 bases: TGCAGTGCTAGATATCGGACCGGGGAGCTGTTTTTT. It is translated as CSARYRTGELFF.

The chain is built from TRBV28 and TRBJ2-7; TRBD2 agrees at 11 bases. The V segment lost 5 bases and the J segment 0 bases; nucleotides outside the gene matches: 9. Germline V gene lookup returns CDR1 MDHEN and CDR2 SYDVKM. The CDR3 is made up of 17 amino acids. The DNA of the CDR3 is TGTGCCAGCAGTCTAATACTAGCGGGAGAACTCTCCTACGAGCAGTACTTC. It encodes CASSLILAGELSYEQYF.

This clonotype was counted at least ten times. The chain has TRBV5-1 and TRBJ2-7; 9 bases line up with TRBD1. The junction had 10 bases not matched to a gene; V was cut back by 4 bases and J by 2 bases. The CDR3 is 16 amino acids. Germline V gene lookup returns CDR1 SGHRS and CDR2 YFSETQ. CDR3 in amino acids: CASSDFRDRAPYEQYF. For the CDR3, the DNA is TGCGCCAGCAGCGACTTCCGGGACAGGGCTCCCTACGAGCAGTACTTC. Using reference TRBV5-1 and TRBJ2-7 for the parts outside the CDR3, the full variable domain is KAGVTQTPRYLIKTRGQQVTLSCSPISGHRSVSWYQQTPGQGLQFLFEYFSETQRNKGNFPGRFSGRQFSNSRSEMNVSTLELGDSALYLCASSDFRDRAPYEQYFGPGTRLTVT.

CDR3 nucleotides: TGTGCCAGCAGCTTGTGGGGGACTACCTGGATAGGGGGGGAGCTGTTTTTT. It encodes CASSLWGTTWIGGELFF. The rearrangement joins TRBV7-2 to TRBJ2-2; 7 positions agree with TRBD2. CDR1 and CDR2 from the germline V gene are SGHTA and FQGNSA. The CDR3 sequence is 17 residues long. The V segment lost 3 bases and the J segment 8 bases; nucleotides outside the gene matches: 15.

The CDR3 DNA sequence: TGTGCCAGCAGCCAGTCCGCCGGGGAGCTGTTTTTT. Amino acids: CASSQSAGELFF. The V gene is TRBV12-3 or TRBV12-4, the J gene TRBJ2-2; D not certain. The CDR3 is 12 amino acids. Between the trimmed V and J ends, which lost 6 bases and 6 bases, there was a span of 8 bases.

This chain uses TRBV12-3 or TRBV12-4 with TRBJ2-6; D call uncertain. This CDR3 region has 14 residues. V was trimmed by 6 bases and J by 4 bases, leaving 10 bases between them. This CDR3 is CASSEGPGANVLTF. In nucleotides, the CDR3 is TGTGCCAGCAGCGAAGGTCCCGGGGCCAACGTCCTGACTTTC.

This clonotype was seen at least ten times. The rearrangement joins TRBV20-1 to TRBJ2-7; D unresolved. The CDR3 contains 12 residues. Trimming removed 3 bases at V and 5 bases at J, with 11 bases between. Germline CDR1 DFQATT, CDR2 SNEGSKA (reference sequence). This CDR3 is CSASPVSDEQYF. The CDR3 DNA sequence: TGCAGTGCTAGCCCAGTCTCGGACGAGCAGTACTTC.

This clonotype was detected ten times or more. The chain recombines TRBV7-2 with TRBJ1-2, with 10 bases identical to TRBD1. J was trimmed by 5 bases and V by 6 bases; bases with no gene match: 3. Germline loops: CDR1 SGHTA, CDR2 FQGNSA. The CDR3 is made up of 13 amino acids. The CDR3 sequence: CASSGQGEYGYTF. CDR3 sequence (DNA): TGTGCCAGCAGTGGACAGGGGGAATATGGCTACACCTTC.

Note on this clonotype: A much bigger clone sits one base away, suggesting this may be a read error. This likely comes from a read error, as the CDR3 has no conserved phenylalanine or tryptophan at its end. The CDR3 spells CASSYTGVRYGYTL. The DNA of the CDR3 is TGTGCCAGCAGTTATACAGGGGTCCGATATGGCTACACCCTC. The chain couples TRBV6-1 to TRBJ1-2; 7 bases match TRBD1. The germline V gene has CDR1 MNHNS and CDR2 SASEGT. Trimming took 5 bases from V and 5 from J; bases not matched to a gene: 8. This CDR3 has 14 amino acids.

This clonotype was detected a few times. The CDR3 coding sequence is TGTGCCTGGACCGGGATAGAGCACTACGAGCAGTACTTC. Protein: CAWTGIEHYEQYF. V gene TRBV30 combines with J gene TRBJ2-7, with D possibly being TRBD2 (5 bases). This CDR3 contains 13 residues. Trimming stripped 4 bases from V and 3 bases from J, with 13 bases between. Germline V lookup: CDR1 GTSNPN, CDR2 SVGIG (reference sequence).

The table lists this clonotype with many counts. V gene TRBV29-1 combines with J gene TRBJ2-5, with D uncertain. CDR1 SQVTM and CDR2 ANQGSEA come from the germline V gene. This CDR3 comprises 13 residues. V was shortened by 1 base and J by 2 bases, with 8 bases between the two germline ends. CDR3 sequence reads: CSVEVASQETQYF. The CDR3 region has the DNA TGCAGCGTTGAAGTTGCGAGTCAAGAGACCCAGTACTTC.

This chain uses TRBV19 with TRBJ1-1; 12 nucleotides line up with TRBD1. The germline CDR1 and CDR2 sequences are LNHDA and SQIVND (reference sequence). CDR3 size: 17 residues. With 5 bases clipped from V and 1 base from J, the junction kept 8 bases outside the gene matches. The CDR3 bases are TGTGCCAGTAGTCCGCGGGACAGGGGGCCTTCGAACACTGAAGCTTTCTTT. It encodes CASSPRDRGPSNTEAFF.

For this clonotype: The junction differs from germline at one of its ends, possibly a read error. CDR3 coding DNA: TGTGCCAGCAGCTTTCAGGGAGTGAGGACCGGGGAGCTGTTTTTT. Translating it yields CASSFQGVRTGELFF. This chain connects TRBV5-1 to TRBJ2-2; D is tentatively TRBD1 or TRBD2 (5 bases each). CDR3 length: 15 residues. Germline CDR1 is SGHRS and CDR2 is YFSETQ.